Below, one T cell receptor (beta chain) is given with its context. The data stem from a study of CD8 T cells in Susac syndrome. Sequencing of TCR beta was carried out in blood CD8+ and CD4+ T cells. V gave up 8 bases and J gave up 3 bases; unmatched junction bases: 12. The CDR3 sequence is 16 residues long. Random-hexamer reverse transcription was applied to roughly 0.5 to 1 ug RNA. It was immunoSEQ multiplex PCR that amplified TCR beta CDR3 across 54 Vbeta and 13 Jbeta. TCRdb itself ran the immunoSEQ multiplex PCR reads through MiXCR, one entry per CDR3 protein. The table includes roughly 110,000 distinct CDR3 sequences, 85% to 95% detected once.

The chain combines TRBV23-1 with TRBJ1-5; the match to TRBD1 covers 8 bases. TRBV23-1 is reported as an ORF; its role is uncertain. This clonotype originated in a human donor in good health. The sample was CD8+ T cells from PBMCs. The DNA for the CDR3 is TGCGCCAGCCTTTCTCTTTCAGGGGGCCCCAATCAGCCCCAGCATTTT. This translates into CASLSLSGGPNQPQHF.